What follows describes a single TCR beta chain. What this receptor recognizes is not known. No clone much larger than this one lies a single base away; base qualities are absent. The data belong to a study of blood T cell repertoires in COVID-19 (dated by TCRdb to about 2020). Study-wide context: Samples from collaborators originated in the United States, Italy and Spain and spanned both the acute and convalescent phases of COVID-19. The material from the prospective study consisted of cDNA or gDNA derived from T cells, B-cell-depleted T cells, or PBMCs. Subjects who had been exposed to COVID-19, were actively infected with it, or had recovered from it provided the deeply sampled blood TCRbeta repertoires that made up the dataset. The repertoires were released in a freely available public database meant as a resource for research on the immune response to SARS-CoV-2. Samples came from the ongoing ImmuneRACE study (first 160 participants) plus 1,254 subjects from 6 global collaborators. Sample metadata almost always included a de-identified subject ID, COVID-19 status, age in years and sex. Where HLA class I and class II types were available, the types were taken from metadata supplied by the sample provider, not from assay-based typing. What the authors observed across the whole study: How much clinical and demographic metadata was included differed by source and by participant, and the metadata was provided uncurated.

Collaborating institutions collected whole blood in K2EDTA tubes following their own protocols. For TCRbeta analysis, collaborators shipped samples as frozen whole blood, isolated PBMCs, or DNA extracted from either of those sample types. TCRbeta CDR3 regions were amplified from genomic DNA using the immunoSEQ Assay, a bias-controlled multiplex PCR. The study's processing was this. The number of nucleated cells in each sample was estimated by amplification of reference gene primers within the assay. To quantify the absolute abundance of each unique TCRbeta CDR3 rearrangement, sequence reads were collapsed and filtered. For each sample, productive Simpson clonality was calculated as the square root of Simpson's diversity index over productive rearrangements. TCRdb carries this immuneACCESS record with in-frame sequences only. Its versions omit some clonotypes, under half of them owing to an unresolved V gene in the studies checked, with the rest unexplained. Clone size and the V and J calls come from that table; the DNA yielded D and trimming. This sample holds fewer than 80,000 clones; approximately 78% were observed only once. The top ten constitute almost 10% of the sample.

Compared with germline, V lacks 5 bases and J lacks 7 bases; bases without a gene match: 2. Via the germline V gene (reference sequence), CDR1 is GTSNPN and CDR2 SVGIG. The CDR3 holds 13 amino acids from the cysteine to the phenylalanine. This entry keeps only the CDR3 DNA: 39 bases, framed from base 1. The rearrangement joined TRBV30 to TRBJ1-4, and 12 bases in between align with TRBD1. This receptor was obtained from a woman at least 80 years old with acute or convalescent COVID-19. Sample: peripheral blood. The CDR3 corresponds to CAWGTGGSEKLFF. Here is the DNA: TGTGCCTGGGGGACAGGGGGCAGTGAAAAACTGTTTTTT.